A selection of T cell receptor beta chains follows, all from one sample in a study of beta chain features in type 1 diabetes. TCRdb's copy holds only in-frame clones and misses some; the assay was immunoSEQ multiplex PCR. The table records hundreds of thousands of clones, around 30% of them present only once. The specimen sequenced was naive CD4+ T cells from blood. The receptor source for this set is a man aged 18 to 30 in good health. CDR3s include the opening cysteine and the closing phenylalanine or tryptophan. D genes are given only for firm matches. Where a row states a size, it is once, few, many or the class of an expanded clone; other rows omit it.

len | j_gene | v_gene | abundance | d_gene | CDR3aa | CDR3nt
12 | TRBJ2-5 | TRBV30 | few | . | CAWTGPGETQYF | TGTGCCTGGACAGGCCCCGGGGAGACCCAGTACTTC
14 | TRBJ2-7 | TRBV11-2 | few | . | CASILTQLGYEQYF | TGTGCCAGCATCCTTACCCAGCTAGGGTACGAGCAGTACTTC
13 | TRBJ2-7 | TRBV27 | . | . | CATSDREGYEQYF | TGTGCCACCTCGGACAGGGAGGGTTACGAGCAGTACTTC
13 | TRBJ2-5 | TRBV30 | few | . | CAWGDGYQETQYF | TGTGCCTGGGGGGACGGGTACCAAGAGACCCAGTACTTC
13 | TRBJ2-3 | TRBV28 | few | TRBD2 | CASSLAGEDTQYF | TGTGCCAGCAGTTTGGCGGGAGAAGATACGCAGTATTTT
14 | TRBJ2-7 | TRBV15 | once | . | CATSRETGRYEQYF | TGTGCCACCAGCAGAGAGACAGGCCGCTACGAGCAGTACTTC
12 | TRBJ2-2 | TRBV29-1 | . | . | CSAHRDTGELFF | TGCAGCGCACACAGGGACACCGGGGAGCTGTTTTTT
16 | TRBJ2-1 | TRBV29-1 | . | TRBD2 | CSVAGLALSSYNEQFF | TGCAGCGTAGCGGGACTAGCGCTAAGCTCCTACAATGAGCAGTTCTTC
13 | TRBJ2-7 | TRBV5-1 | once | . | CASSIDRYYEQYF | TGCGCCAGCAGTATCGACCGATACTACGAGCAGTACTTC
13 | TRBJ2-3 | TRBV9 | . | . | CASSEAGSDTQYF | TGTGCCAGCAGCGAGGCAGGCTCAGATACGCAGTATTTT
15 | TRBJ2-7 | TRBV2 | . | . | CASSATGIDSYEQYF | TGTGCCAGCAGTGCAACCGGGATAGACTCCTACGAGCAGTACTTC
13 | TRBJ1-6 | TRBV14 | . | . | CASRPRWNSPLHF | TGTGCCAGCAGGCCTCGTTGGAATTCACCCCTCCACTTT
10 | TRBJ2-5 | TRBV2 | . | . | CASGRETQYF | TGTGCCAGCGGTAGGGAGACCCAGTACTTC
14 | TRBJ2-1 | TRBV5-1 | . | . | CASSSLPTYNEQFF | TGCGCCAGCAGTAGCCTACCCACCTACAATGAGCAGTTCTTC
15 | TRBJ1-1 | TRBV7-2 | . | . | CASTLRGGQDTEAFF | TGTGCCAGCACCCTTAGGGGAGGTCAGGACACTGAAGCTTTCTTT
15 | TRBJ2-1 | TRBV7-2 | few | . | CASSLDGMGYNEQFF | TGTGCCAGCAGCTTAGACGGGATGGGCTACAATGAGCAGTTCTTC
16 | TRBJ2-1 | TRBV30 | few | TRBD2 | CAWSRGLAGGRNEQFF | TGTGCCTGGAGTCGGGGACTAGCGGGAGGAAGGAATGAGCAGTTCTTC
13 | TRBJ2-1 | TRBV7-2 | few | . | CASSGGVYNEQFF | TGTGCCAGCAGTGGGGGCGTATACAATGAGCAGTTCTTC
13 | TRBJ2-4 | TRBV9 | few | . | CASSPTRGNIQYF | TGTGCCAGCAGCCCGACTAGGGGGAACATTCAGTACTTC
16 | TRBJ2-7 | TRBV7-2 | . | TRBD2 | CASSYTGPGRGYEQYF | TGTGCCAGCAGCTATACGGGTCCGGGGAGGGGATACGAGCAGTACTTC
14 | TRBJ1-1 | TRBV19 | . | TRBD1 | CASYYGTGNTEAFF | TGTGCCAGTTACTACGGGACAGGGAACACTGAAGCTTTCTTT
11 | TRBJ2-7 | TRBV6-5 | . | . | CASSYAYEQYF | TGTGCCAGCAGTTATGCGTACGAGCAGTACTTC
15 | TRBJ2-3 | TRBV27 | . | . | CASSSRRDIAETQYF | TGTGCCAGCAGTTCAAGGCGAGACATCGCCGAGACGCAGTATTTT
15 | TRBJ2-5 | TRBV30 | few | . | CAWSVLWGGRETQYF | TGTGCCTGGAGTGTACTGTGGGGGGGCCGAGAGACCCAGTACTTC
13 | TRBJ2-3 | TRBV7-9 | few | . | CASSRSFADTQYF | TGTGCCAGCAGTCGTTCGTTTGCAGATACGCAGTATTTT
11 | TRBJ2-1 | TRBV29-1 | few | . | CSVGRGQEQFF | TGCAGCGTTGGGCGGGGACAGGAGCAGTTCTTC
14 | TRBJ2-5 | TRBV9 | few | . | CASSVVGDQETQYF | TGTGCCAGCAGCGTAGTGGGTGACCAAGAGACCCAGTACTTC
14 | TRBJ2-5 | TRBV7-9 | few | . | CASSLFRVGETQYF | TGTGCCAGCAGCTTATTTCGGGTCGGAGAGACCCAGTACTTC
12 | TRBJ2-5 | TRBV7-9 | . | . | CASSLTQETQYF | TGTGCCAGCAGCCTAACCCAGGAGACCCAGTACTTC
11 | TRBJ1-2 | TRBV30 | . | TRBD1 | CAGGTAYGYTF | TGTGCCGGTGGGACAGCCTATGGCTACACCTTC
15 | TRBJ2-7 | TRBV25-1 | few | TRBD1 | CASSDTGTGGYEQYF | TGTGCCAGCAGTGATACCGGGACAGGGGGATACGAGCAGTACTTC
16 | TRBJ2-1 | TRBV6-6 | few | . | CASTPLRVLAYNEQFF | TGTGCCAGCACTCCGCTTAGGGTACTAGCATACAATGAGCAGTTCTTC
14 | TRBJ2-5 | TRBV18 | few | TRBD1 | CASSRDRVQETQYF | TGTGCCAGCTCACGGGACAGGGTCCAAGAGACCCAGTACTTC
17 | TRBJ2-7 | TRBV25-1 | few | TRBD1 | CASSSGERQGLSYEQYF | TGTGCCAGCAGTTCAGGGGAAAGACAGGGCCTCTCCTACGAGCAGTACTTC
15 | TRBJ2-1 | TRBV18 | . | TRBD2 | CASSPTSGAYNEQFF | TGTGCCAGCTCACCAACTAGCGGAGCCTACAATGAGCAGTTCTTC
14 | TRBJ1-4 | TRBV7-9 | few | . | CASSGFATNEKLFF | TGTGCCAGCAGCGGATTTGCAACTAATGAAAAACTGTTTTTT
13 | TRBJ1-2 | TRBV9 | . | . | CASSRVGDYGYTF | TGTGCCAGCAGTCGAGTCGGGGACTATGGCTACACCTTC
13 | TRBJ2-5 | TRBV29-1 | . | . | CSVEGAGQETQYF | TGCAGCGTTGAAGGCGCGGGACAAGAGACCCAGTACTTC
15 | TRBJ2-3 | TRBV5-4 | . | TRBD2 | CASSFPSGRSDTQYF | TGTGCCAGCAGCTTTCCTAGCGGGAGGTCAGATACGCAGTATTTT
14 | TRBJ2-7 | TRBV7-9 | . | . | CASSLGQGTYEQYF | TGTGCCAGCAGCTTAGGGCAGGGCACCTACGAGCAGTACTTC